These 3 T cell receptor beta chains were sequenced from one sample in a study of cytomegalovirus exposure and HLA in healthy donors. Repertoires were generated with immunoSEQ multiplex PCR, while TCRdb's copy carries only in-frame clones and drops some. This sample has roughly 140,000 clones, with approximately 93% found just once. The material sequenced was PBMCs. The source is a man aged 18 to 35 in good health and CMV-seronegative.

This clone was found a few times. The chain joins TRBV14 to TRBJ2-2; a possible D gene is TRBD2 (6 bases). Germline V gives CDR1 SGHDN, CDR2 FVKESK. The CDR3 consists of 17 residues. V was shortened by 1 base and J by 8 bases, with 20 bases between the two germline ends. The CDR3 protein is CASSQGERLGVGGELFF. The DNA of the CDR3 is TGTGCCAGCAGCCAAGGTGAGCGACTAGGGGTTGGGGGGGAGCTGTTTTTT.

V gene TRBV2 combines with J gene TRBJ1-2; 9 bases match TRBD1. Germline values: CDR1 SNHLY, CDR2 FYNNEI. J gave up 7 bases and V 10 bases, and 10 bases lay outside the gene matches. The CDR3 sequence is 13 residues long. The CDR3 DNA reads TGTGCCAACAATCTGGACAGGGGAGGTGGCTACACCTTC. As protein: CANNLDRGGGYTF.

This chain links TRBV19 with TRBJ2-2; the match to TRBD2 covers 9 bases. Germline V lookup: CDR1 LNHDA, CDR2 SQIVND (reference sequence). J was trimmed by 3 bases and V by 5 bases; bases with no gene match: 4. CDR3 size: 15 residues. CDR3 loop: CASSPLAGHTGELFF. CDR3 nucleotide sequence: TGTGCCAGTAGTCCCCTAGCGGGGCACACCGGGGAGCTGTTTTTT.